This T cell receptor (beta chain) was documented in a study of T cells in Graves' hyperthyroidism and ophthalmopathy. Graves' hyperthyroidism was deemed stable absent ophthalmopathy progression within 18 months. The study enrolled patients aged 18 to 65 with newly diagnosed hyperthyroidism of under 2 months' duration. In this sample, this clonotype turned up many times. Its antigen remains unidentified. RNA transcripts were the template for amplifying TCR beta CDR3 regions. HTBI primers drove first-round RT-PCR of the TCR CDR3. TCRdb re-called the multiplex PCR reads with MiXCR, one entry per CDR3 protein. The sample includes about 840,000 distinct CDR3 sequences, roughly 40% of them seen just once. The study's findings and limits: Clonotypes that were expanded in thyroid above 0.001 mostly appeared in blood too.

Germline V CDR1 and CDR2: LNHDA, SQIVND (reference sequence). Trimming cost V 5 bases and J 6 bases; bases outside gene matches: 9. The CDR3 length is 14 residues. Sequenced: blood. The receptor was derived from a young man with Graves' hyperthyroidism. V gene TRBV19 combines with J gene TRBJ1-1; 7 bases agree with TRBD1. The chain's CDR3 is CASSPRQGAPEAFF. Written as DNA, the CDR3 is TGTGCCAGTAGTCCCCGACAGGGAGCGCCTGAAGCTTTCTTT.